The T cell receptor (beta chain) described here comes from a study of T cell responses to AZD1222 COVID-19 vaccine. Overall study results and limits: A mostly white British donor set with more females was recruited, and clonal diversity was possibly underestimated.

Germline V lookup: CDR1 LNHDA, CDR2 SQIVND (reference sequence). V was clipped by 3 bases and J by 1 base, with 15 bases between them. The CDR3 length is 16 residues. Turning to this clone: What it binds is not known.

Produced via immunoSEQ multiplex PCR; TCRdb's table is partial and in-frame only. Among about 180,000 clones listed, approximately 90% were seen once. This clonotype was sampled from an adult in good health. The rearrangement links TRBV19 to TRBJ1-1; weak D call: TRBD1 (6 bases). Sequenced material: peripheral blood, taken on day 0 of AZD1222 vaccination. The CDR3 DNA is TGTGCCAGTAGTATTGGGCAGGGGCTTAAGAACACTGAAGCTTTCTTT. This gives the protein CASSIGQGLKNTEAFF.